These T cell receptor beta chains were read from a single sample in a study of Tregs in tolerant kidney transplant recipients. Data came from immunoSEQ multiplex PCR; TCRdb stores just in-frame clones and leaves some out. The sample shows 9,500 to 12,000 clones, around nine tenths of them seen only once. Antigen specificity for these receptors is unknown. This specimen was Tregs from blood cultured with allogeneic cells, taken before the transplant. The receptors were gathered from a human patient who received a combined kidney and bone marrow transplant. The CDR3 runs from the conserved cysteine through the conserved F or W. The D gene is left open where the match is weak. For some rows the clone size is stated as once, few or many, or as a class when expanded; others skip it.

TRBV15	.	.	TRBJ2-5	CATSRESPGGPAPETQYF	TGTGCCACCAGCAGAGAATCCCCCGGGGGGCCGGCCCCAGAGACCCAGTACTTC
TRBV5-1	.	.	TRBJ1-5	CASRVAVNQPQHF	TGCGCCAGCAGAGTGGCAGTCAATCAGCCCCAGCATTTT
TRBV7-6	.	.	TRBJ2-7	CASSLLPPNTVRDYEQYF	TGTGCCAGCAGCTTACTTCCACCGAACACGGTACGGGACTACGAGCAGTACTTC
TRBV5-1	.	.	TRBJ1-3	CASSLGVSDGNTIYF	TGCGCCAGCAGCTTAGGGGTCTCCGATGGAAACACCATATATTTT
TRBV15	.	.	TRBJ1-1	CATSRDRQGLTEAFF	TGTGCCACCAGCAGAGATAGGCAGGGCCTCACTGAAGCTTTCTTT
TRBV4-3	TRBD1	.	TRBJ1-5	CASSQGTGGQPQHF	TGCGCCAGCAGCCAAGGGACAGGGGGCCAGCCCCAGCATTTT
TRBV28	.	.	TRBJ1-4	CASSLRTTGLNEKLFF	TGTGCCAGCAGTTTGCGGACGACAGGACTTAATGAAAAACTGTTTTTT
TRBV10-2	TRBD1	.	TRBJ2-1	CASKTGVSYNEQFF	TGCGCCAGCAAAACAGGGGTGTCCTACAATGAGCAGTTCTTC
TRBV19	.	.	TRBJ2-5	CASSRAVGVETQYF	TGTGCCAGTAGTCGGGCAGTCGGGGTGGAGACCCAGTACTTC
TRBV5-5	.	.	TRBJ2-7	CASSASPQAGYEQYF	TGTGCCAGCAGCGCCTCCCCACAGGCGGGCTACGAGCAGTACTTC
TRBV4-2	.	.	TRBJ2-1	CASSLFRASHNEQFF	TGTGCCAGCAGCCTATTTCGAGCATCTCACAATGAGCAGTTCTTC
TRBV11-3	TRBD1	.	TRBJ1-2	CASSPGQIYGYTF	TGTGCCAGCAGCCCGGGACAGATCTATGGCTACACCTTC
TRBV5-4	.	.	TRBJ1-1	CASSLGGKGTEAFF	TGTGCCAGCAGCCTGGGAGGGAAGGGCACTGAAGCCTTCTTT
TRBV7-9	.	.	TRBJ2-2	CASSLRGFGTGELFF	TGTGCCAGCAGCTTACGGGGCTTTGGCACCGGGGAGCTGTTTTTT
TRBV11-2	.	.	TRBJ2-1	CASSDSRRGLNYNEQFF	TGTGCCAGCAGCGACTCTAGACGGGGGTTAAATTACAATGAGCAGTTCTTC
TRBV2	.	once	TRBJ1-2	CASGRALTYGYTF	TGTGCCAGCGGAAGAGCCCTTACCTATGGCTACACCTTC
TRBV2	.	.	TRBJ2-5	CAGSHSGLQETQYF	TGTGCCGGTTCCCATTCGGGGCTTCAAGAGACCCAGTACTTC
TRBV5-3	TRBD2	.	TRBJ2-1	CARSRSGGSYNEQFF	TGTGCCAGAAGCCGCAGCGGGGGCTCCTACAATGAGCAGTTCTTC
TRBV7-3	TRBD1	few	TRBJ2-6	CASGTGAGANVLTF	TGTGCCAGCGGGACAGGCGCCGGGGCCAACGTCCTGACTTTC
TRBV4-1	.	.	TRBJ2-7	CASSQYSGQSYEQYF	TGCGCCAGCAGCCAATATTCGGGCCAATCCTACGAGCAGTACTTC
TRBV11-2	TRBD1	.	TRBJ2-1	CASSRSPGQGDYNEQFF	TGTGCCAGCAGCCGGAGTCCGGGACAGGGGGACTACAATGAGCAGTTCTTC
TRBV30	.	.	TRBJ1-5	CAWSLHGNQPQHF	TGTGCCTGGAGTTTACATGGGAATCAGCCCCAGCATTTT
TRBV19	.	.	TRBJ2-7	CASSIDRAAPYEQYF	TGTGCCAGTAGTATAGATCGGGCAGCCCCCTACGAGCAGTACTTC
TRBV1	.	.	TRBJ2-2	CTSSQDFNSNTGELFF	TGCACCAGCAGCCAAGATTTCAACAGTAACACCGGGGAGCTGTTTTTT
TRBV5-1	.	.	TRBJ1-4	CASSGGEAKLFF	TGCGCCAGCAGCGGAGGGGAAGCCAAACTGTTTTTT
TRBV5-5	.	.	TRBJ1-3	CASSSGPGNTIYF	TGTGCCAGCAGCTCTGGCCCTGGAAACACCATATATTTT
TRBV5-4	TRBD2	.	TRBJ2-1	CASSLVLAGNNEQFF	TGTGCCAGCAGCTTGGTACTAGCGGGGAACAATGAGCAGTTCTTC
TRBV19	.	.	TRBJ2-1	CASSIGNNNEQFF	TGTGCCAGTAGTATCGGGAACAACAATGAGCAGTTCTTC
TRBV11-2	TRBD2	.	TRBJ2-3	CASSLWSTSGATDTQYF	TGTGCCAGCAGCTTATGGTCGACTAGCGGGGCCACAGATACGCAGTATTTT
TRBV7-9	.	.	TRBJ2-7	CASSLNRIYEQYF	TGTGCCAGCAGCTTGAACAGAATTTACGAGCAGTACTTC
TRBV14	.	.	TRBJ1-5	CASSITSNQPQHF	TGTGCCAGCAGCATCACTAGCAATCAGCCCCAGCATTTT
TRBV6-1	.	.	TRBJ1-1	CASRMSGGAEAFF	TGTGCCAGCAGGATGTCAGGCGGGGCTGAAGCTTTCTTT
TRBV18	.	.	TRBJ2-1	CASSPRRGEGNEQFF	TGTGCCAGCTCACCGCGCCGGGGAGAAGGGAATGAGCAGTTCTTC
TRBV28	TRBD1	.	TRBJ2-7	CASSTLPGTGTYEQYF	TGTGCCAGCAGTACTCTTCCCGGGACAGGGACCTACGAGCAGTACTTC
TRBV13	.	.	TRBJ1-2	CASSSYGYGYTF	TGTGCCAGCAGCTCCTACGGCTATGGCTACACCTTC
TRBV7-2	.	.	TRBJ1-3	CASSLRSGNTIYF	TGTGCCAGCAGCCTGAGGTCGGGAAACACCATATATTTT
TRBV11-2	.	.	TRBJ1-1	CASSLDTAEAFF	TGTGCCAGCAGCTTAGATACGGCTGAAGCTTTCTTT
TRBV6-5	TRBD1	.	TRBJ1-2	CASSRQGYGYTF	TGTGCCAGCAGTCGACAGGGATATGGCTACACCTTC
TRBV30	TRBD1	once	TRBJ2-7	CAWKGGRFEQYF	TGTGCCTGGAAAGGGGGCAGGTTTGAGCAGTACTTC
TRBV7-2	.	.	TRBJ1-5	CASSFHWQNGPQHF	TGTGCCAGCAGCTTTCATTGGCAGAATGGGCCCCAGCATTTT
TRBV19	.	.	TRBJ2-2	CASIRAGELFF	TGTGCCAGTATACGGGCCGGGGAGCTGTTTTTT
TRBV28	TRBD2	.	TRBJ2-1	CASSYYPLAGGLTVYNEQFF	TGTGCCAGCAGTTACTACCCTCTAGCGGGGGGGCTTACTGTCTACAATGAGCAGTTCTTC
TRBV5-1	TRBD1	.	TRBJ2-1	CASSFRQGVYNEQFF	TGCGCCAGCAGCTTCAGACAGGGGGTATACAATGAGCAGTTCTTC
TRBV11-2	TRBD2	.	TRBJ2-1	CASKGGWDTSGREGEQFF	TGTGCCAGCAAAGGGGGATGGGATACTAGCGGGAGGGAGGGTGAGCAGTTCTTC